These 19 T cell receptor beta chains were sequenced from one sample in a study of cytomegalovirus exposure and HLA in healthy donors. Use of 60 Vbeta and 13 Jbeta primers characterized the PCR. Profiled with immunoSEQ multiplex PCR; TCRdb holds only in-frame clones, not every one. The table has 150,000 to 200,000 clones, 75% to 85% seen once; the top ten hold around 1.9%. Sequencing input: PBMCs. These receptor sequences come from a woman aged 18-30 years in good health and CMV-seronegative.

V gene TRBV6-1 combines with J gene TRBJ2-1; a possible D gene is TRBD1 (6 bases). CDR1 MNHNS and CDR2 SASEGT come from the germline V gene. Deletions cut 2 bases from V and 0 bases from J, with 11 bases between. The CDR3 consists of 16 residues. The CDR3 loop reads CASSEFDRSSYNEQFF. The CDR3 DNA sequence: TGTGCCAGCAGTGAATTTGACAGGAGCTCCTACAATGAGCAGTTCTTC.

The J gene is TRBJ1-2, the V gene TRBV18; D gene ambiguous. Germline V lookup: CDR1 KGHSH, CDR2 LQKENI. The CDR3 contains 12 residues. V lost 0 bases, J lost 3 bases, and 2 bases lay in between. The CDR3 loop reads CASSPPDYGYTF. The CDR3 coding sequence is TGTGCCAGCTCACCACCCGACTATGGCTACACCTTC.

This clone was counted a single time. This chain links TRBV7-9 with TRBJ1-3; D may be TRBD1 (6 bases). V gave up 5 bases and J gave up 7 bases, with 12 bases separating them. Germline V gene sequence: CDR1 SEHNR, CDR2 FQNEAQ (reference sequence). The CDR3 length is 13 residues. The CDR3 bases are TGTGCCAGCAGCAAGGACAGCAGGAACACCATATATTTT. Encoded protein: CASSKDSRNTIYF.

V gene TRBV19 combines with J gene TRBJ2-7; no clear D gene. The CDR3 runs 14 residues. Germline V gene lookup returns CDR1 LNHDA and CDR2 SQIVND (reference sequence). V was cut by 5 bases and J by 0 bases, with 11 bases left in between. The CDR3 loop is CASSRNALSYEQYF. Here the CDR3 DNA reads TGTGCCAGTAGTCGAAACGCGCTCTCCTACGAGCAGTACTTC.

The gene calls are TRBV4-1 and TRBJ1-2; D call uncertain. The CDR3 sequence is 15 residues long. Looked up from germline, CDR1 is MGHRA and CDR2 is YSYEKL. V was pared by 1 base and J by 1 base, with 10 bases between. CDR3 loop: CASSQVDGLNYGYTF. Here the CDR3 DNA reads TGCGCCAGCAGCCAAGTGGACGGACTTAACTATGGCTACACCTTC.

The rearrangement uses TRBV28 and TRBJ1-5; 9 bases agree with TRBD1. The CDR3 runs 14 residues. Trimming cost V 5 bases and J 4 bases; bases outside gene matches: 3. Germline V gene lookup returns CDR1 MDHEN and CDR2 SYDVKM. In DNA form, the CDR3 reads TGTGCCAGCAGTCCAGGACAGGGGAATCAGCCCCAGCATTTT. Amino acids: CASSPGQGNQPQHF.

The chain links TRBV19 to TRBJ1-1; 11 bases line up with TRBD1. V shed 5 bases and J 10 bases; nucleotides not matched to a gene: 9. CDR1 and CDR2 from the germline V gene are LNHDA and SQIVND (reference sequence). There are 14 residues in the CDR3. The CDR3 region has the DNA TGTGCCAGTAGTCCCTGGACAGGGGGCGCGACAGCTTTCTTT. Translating it yields CASSPWTGGATAFF.

CDR3 residues: CASSQVGTRGSHEPLHF. DNA of the CDR3: TGCGCCAGCAGCCAAGTGGGGACAAGAGGGAGTCATGAGCCCCTCCACTTT. This chain links TRBV4-1 with TRBJ1-6, with D possibly being TRBD1 (6 bases). The V and J ends lost 1 base and 13 bases respectively, with 23 bases between them. This CDR3 is 17 amino acids long. Germline CDR1 and CDR2: MGHRA and YSYEKL.

The rearrangement links TRBV28 to TRBJ1-5; the D is unclear. CDR1 MDHEN and CDR2 SYDVKM come from the germline V gene. This CDR3 is 16 amino acids long. Trimming took off 7 bases at V and 0 bases at J, with 16 bases between the two ends. The CDR3 is CASNAWENFSNQPQHF. The DNA for the CDR3 is TGTGCCAGCAACGCGTGGGAGAATTTTAGCAATCAGCCCCAGCATTTT.

This chain links TRBV11-1 with TRBJ2-5, with 13 bases aligning to TRBD2. With 5 bases clipped from V and 4 bases from J, the junction kept 10 bases outside the gene matches. Germline V gene lookup returns CDR1 SGHAT and CDR2 FQDESV (reference sequence). CDR3 length: 17 residues. The CDR3 DNA follows: TGTGCCAGCAGCACTAGCGGGAGGGCCTATCGTCCAGAGACCCAGTACTTC. It translates to CASSTSGRAYRPETQYF.

This chain joins TRBV5-1 and TRBJ2-3; 9 bases are shared with TRBD2. The CDR3 is made up of 15 amino acids. The junction had 6 bases not matched to a gene; V was cut back by 4 bases and J by 3 bases. CDR1 is SGHRS, CDR2 YFSETQ, per germline. CDR3 nucleotides: TGCGCCAGCAGCATAGCGGGAGTTGGTACAGATACGCAGTATTTT. This codes for CASSIAGVGTDTQYF.

The chain is built from TRBV6-1 and TRBJ2-2, with TRBD1 matching 7 bases. The CDR3 is made up of 14 amino acids. V lost 7 bases, J lost 4 bases, and 6 bases stayed unmatched. Per germline, CDR1 MNHNS and CDR2 SASEGT. This CDR3 reads CASNRDRGTGELFF. The CDR3 DNA is TGTGCCAGCAACAGGGACAGAGGCACCGGGGAGCTGTTTTTT.

The rearrangement uses TRBV6-1 and TRBJ1-5, with D hard to call. The V end lost 5 bases, the J end lost 0 bases, and 11 bases lay between the germline ends. Germline assignment: CDR1 MNHNS and CDR2 SASEGT. The CDR3 runs 15 residues. The chain's CDR3 is CASSLGRYSNQPQHF. Written as DNA, the CDR3 is TGTGCCAGCAGTCTGGGCAGGTATAGCAATCAGCCCCAGCATTTT.

The chain combines TRBV28 with TRBJ2-5; 8 bases agree with TRBD2. CDR3 length equals 14 residues. The V segment lost 4 bases and the J segment 5 bases; nucleotides outside the gene matches: 6. Germline CDR1 and CDR2: MDHEN and SYDVKM. The DNA for the CDR3 is TGTGCCAGCAGTTCGGGGGGGCCGCGGGAGACCCAGTACTTC. Its protein product is CASSSGGPRETQYF.

V is TRBV4-2 and J is TRBJ1-4; perhaps TRBD1 as D (6 bases). Trimming took 5 bases from V and 8 from J, leaving 18 bases between them. Germline CDR1 LGHNA, CDR2 YNFKEQ. The CDR3 loop spans 15 amino acids. In nucleotides, the CDR3 is TGTGCCAGCAGCTACCGGACTGGGGGCGACGAAAAACTGTTTTTT. As protein: CASSYRTGGDEKLFF.

The chain recombines TRBV28 with TRBJ2-7; D possibly corresponds to TRBD2 (5 bases). Germline CDR1 is MDHEN and CDR2 is SYDVKM. With 2 bases removed from V and 3 bases from J, the gap between germline ends came to 14 bases. The CDR3 has 15 residues. The CDR3 reads CASSLTWETGYEQYF. In nucleotides, the CDR3 is TGTGCCAGCAGTTTAACGTGGGAGACTGGCTACGAGCAGTACTTC.

A few counts support this clone. The chain is built from TRBV19 and TRBJ2-7; 8 bases agree with TRBD1. CDR1 is LNHDA and CDR2 is SQIVND in the germline V gene (reference sequence). The CDR3 covers 17 residues. Trimming removed 0 bases from V and 0 bases from J; junction bases left unmatched: 7. The CDR3 DNA follows: TGTGCCAGTAGTATAGAGTCGGGGACAGGCCACTCCTACGAGCAGTACTTC. This sequence encodes CASSIESGTGHSYEQYF.

V gene TRBV5-1 combines with J gene TRBJ1-6; tentative D call: TRBD1 (5 bases). The CDR3 is 15 amino acids. Germline CDR1 SGHRS, CDR2 YFSETQ. V gave up 0 bases and J gave up 5 bases, with 9 bases separating them. CDR3 coding DNA: TGCGCCAGCAGCTTGGGGACAAATAATAATTCACCCCTCCACTTT. Translation: CASSLGTNNNSPLHF.

V and J are TRBV5-1 and TRBJ1-2; tentatively, D is TRBD1 (5 bases). Trimming shortened V by 0 bases and J by 7 bases, and 16 bases separated the two germline ends. The V gene's germline CDR1 is SGHRS and CDR2 YFSETQ. There are 15 residues in the CDR3. CDR3 region: CASSLGLDSSSGYTF. CDR3 DNA sequence: TGCGCCAGCAGCTTGGGATTAGACAGCAGCTCTGGCTACACCTTC.